Below are 12 T cell receptor beta chains sequenced from a single sample in a study of glioma-infiltrating T cells after dendritic cell vaccination. Produced via immunoSEQ multiplex PCR; TCRdb's table is partial and in-frame only. The table lists under 100,000 clones, about 87% of them singletons. The material sequenced was blood, taken before dendritic cell vaccination. The receptors shown here come from a human donor with glioblastoma.

The J gene is TRBJ2-7, the V gene TRBV5-1; TRBD1 agrees at 9 bases. V lost 10 bases, J lost 3 bases, and 8 bases stayed unmatched. Germline-derived CDR1 and CDR2 are SGHRS and YFSETQ. CDR3 length equals 13 residues. CDR3 DNA sequence: TGCGCCTGTCGGACAGGGGAAGACTACGAGCAGTACTTC. Translated: CACRTGEDYEQYF.

V is TRBV10-3 and J is TRBJ2-1; 15 bases match TRBD2. The CDR3 contains 13 residues. V lost 10 bases to trimming and J lost 7 bases; unmatched junction nucleotides: 2. Germline values: CDR1 ENHRY, CDR2 SYGVKD. The CDR3 is CATGLAGGNEQFF. The DNA of the CDR3 is TGTGCCACCGGACTAGCGGGGGGGAATGAGCAGTTCTTC.

CDR3 DNA sequence: TGCGCCAGCAGCTTGGAGACAGGGGTTAGCTCCTACGAGCAGTACTTC. Translating gives CASSLETGVSSYEQYF. This chain joins TRBV5-1 and TRBJ2-7; 8 nucleotides align to TRBD1. The germline gives CDR1 SGHRS, CDR2 YFSETQ. J lost 0 bases, V lost 0 bases, and 5 bases had no gene match. The CDR3 has 16 amino acids. The full variable domain, with the rest looked up from reference TRBV5-1 and TRBJ2-7, is KAGVTQTPRYLIKTRGQQVTLSCSPISGHRSVSWYQQTPGQGLQFLFEYFSETQRNKGNFPGRFSGRQFSNSRSEMNVSTLELGDSALYLCASSLETGVSSYEQYFGPGTRLTVT.

This chain uses TRBV19 with TRBJ1-5; 9 bases are shared with TRBD1. CDR1 and CDR2 from the germline V gene are LNHDA and SQIVND (reference sequence). The CDR3 totals 16 residues. V shed 5 bases and J 0 bases; nucleotides not matched to a gene: 5. The CDR3 DNA follows: TGTGCCAGTAGTCCGACAGGGGGGAATAGCAATCAGCCCCAGCATTTT. Translating gives CASSPTGGNSNQPQHF.

The genes are TRBV5-1 and TRBJ1-1; a possible D gene is TRBD1 (5 bases). Germline CDR1 SGHRS, CDR2 YFSETQ. V was pared by 0 bases and J by 5 bases, with 14 bases between. The length of the CDR3 is 15 residues. The CDR3 bases are TGCGCCAGCAGCTTGGAAGGTTCAGGGTATACTGAAGCTTTCTTT. It yields the protein CASSLEGSGYTEAFF.

This sequence joins TRBV7-2 and TRBJ1-4; tentatively, D is TRBD1 (6 bases). V lost 2 bases and J lost 0, with 13 bases in between. The CDR3 loop spans 17 amino acids. Germline-derived CDR1 and CDR2 are SGHTA and FQGNSA. CDR3 DNA: TGTGCCAGCAGCTTACTGGGGGCATTTACAACTAATGAAAAACTGTTTTTT. Translating gives CASSLLGAFTTNEKLFF. Based on the CDR3 plus reference TRBV7-2 and TRBJ1-4, the full variable domain is GAGVSQSPSNKVTEKGKDVELRCDPISGHTALYWYRQSLGQGLEFLIYFQGNSAPDKSGLPSDRFSAERTGGSVSTLTIQRTQQEDSAVYLCASSLLGAFTTNEKLFFGSGTQLSVL.

The V and J genes are TRBV6-6 and TRBJ1-2, with D tentatively TRBD1 (6 bases). Germline V gene lookup returns CDR1 MNHNY and CDR2 SVGAGI (reference sequence). The CDR3 sequence is 15 residues long. Deletions cut 0 bases from V and 1 base from J, with 9 bases between. CDR3 sequence: CASSYSDRINYGYTF. The DNA of the CDR3 is TGTGCCAGCAGTTACTCGGACAGAATTAACTATGGCTACACCTTC.

CDR3 amino acids: CASSLSRSGQETQYF. CDR3 bases: TGCGCCAGCAGCCTGAGTAGGAGCGGACAAGAGACCCAGTACTTC. The chain links TRBV5-1 to TRBJ2-5; tentatively, D is TRBD2 (5 bases). The CDR3 consists of 15 residues. The germline V gene encodes CDR1 SGHRS and CDR2 YFSETQ. V was cut by 4 bases and J by 2 bases, with 15 bases left in between.

The J gene is TRBJ1-6, the V gene TRBV10-3, with 8 bases aligning to TRBD1. CDR3 length: 14 residues. Trimming took 7 bases from V and 6 from J; bases not matched to a gene: 5. Germline-derived CDR1 and CDR2 are ENHRY and SYGVKD. The CDR3 sequence: CAITSDRANSPLHF. In DNA form, the CDR3 reads TGTGCCATCACCTCGGACAGGGCTAATTCACCCCTCCACTTT.

V usage is TRBV27 and J usage is TRBJ1-5, with D unresolved. Germline V CDR1 and CDR2: MNHEY, SMNVEV (reference sequence). This CDR3 contains 12 residues. Trimming removed 3 bases from V and 4 bases from J, with 4 bases in between. CDR3 amino acids: CASSFTNQPQHF. The DNA for the CDR3 is TGTGCCAGCAGTTTTACAAATCAGCCCCAGCATTTT.

This rearrangement joins TRBV7-9 to TRBJ2-1; TRBD2 aligns across 10 bases. Trimming cost V 1 base and J 3 bases; bases outside gene matches: 3. The germline V gene encodes CDR1 SEHNR and CDR2 FQNEAQ (reference sequence). The CDR3 runs to 16 residues. The chain's CDR3 is CASSLGASGSYNEQFF. In DNA form, the CDR3 reads TGTGCCAGCAGCTTAGGGGCTAGCGGGAGCTACAATGAGCAGTTCTTC.

This clone was picked up one time. The chain combines TRBV6-6 with TRBJ2-7; D not resolved. V lost 3 bases, J lost 5 bases, and 8 bases lay in between. This CDR3 region has 12 residues. Germline CDR1 is MNHNY and CDR2 is SVGAGI (reference sequence). CDR3 loop: CASSYRSNEQYF. The CDR3 DNA reads as TGTGCCAGCAGTTATCGGAGTAACGAGCAGTACTTC.